One sample yielded the 7 T cell receptor beta chains listed below, sequenced in a study of blood T cell repertoires in COVID-19. Profiling relied on immunoSEQ multiplex PCR, and the TCRdb table lists in-frame clones only, not all of them. Among 300,000 to 350,000 clones listed, 90% were seen once. Input material: PBMCs or T cells enriched from blood (not recorded which). The receptors were sampled from a woman aged 18-29 years with acute COVID-19.

Here the CDR3 reads CASSQGLGSGSEAHNEQFF. CDR3 sequence (DNA): TGCGCCAGCAGCCAAGGCCTGGGTAGCGGGAGTGAGGCCCACAATGAGCAGTTCTTC. The chain has TRBV4-1 and TRBJ2-1, with TRBD2 matching over 9 bases. The CDR3 is made up of 19 amino acids. CDR1 MGHRA and CDR2 YSYEKL come from the germline V gene. V shed 1 base, J shed 5 bases, and the junction held 15 bases outside the gene matches.

V gene TRBV12-3 or TRBV12-4 combines with J gene TRBJ1-4; unclear D gene. The CDR3 is 12 amino acids. V was clipped by 3 bases and J by 7 bases, with 6 bases between them. The DNA of the CDR3 is TGTGCCAGCAGTTTGGAGGGTGAAAAACTGTTTTTT. This codes for CASSLEGEKLFF.

This chain uses TRBV4-1 with TRBJ2-3; TRBD1 might be the D (5 bases). Looked up from germline, CDR1 is MGHRA and CDR2 is YSYEKL. The CDR3 has 16 residues. Trimming left V 0 bases short and J 0 bases short, with 10 bases between. The CDR3: CASSQERGPSTDTQYF. For the CDR3, the DNA is TGCGCCAGCAGCCAAGAAAGGGGCCCGAGCACAGATACGCAGTATTTT.

This clone has a single count. This rearrangement joins TRBV5-4 to TRBJ2-7; 8 nucleotides align to TRBD1. Germline lookup yields CDR1 SGHNT and CDR2 YYREEE (reference sequence). V lost 6 bases and J lost 5; bases outside the gene matches: 7. The CDR3 is made up of 13 amino acids. CDR3 amino acids: CASTMTGADEQYF. The CDR3 nucleotides read TGTGCCAGCACCATGACAGGGGCCGACGAGCAGTACTTC.

V usage is TRBV4-2 and J usage is TRBJ2-2; the match to TRBD2 covers 11 bases. The CDR3 covers 18 residues. Germline CDR1 LGHNA, CDR2 YNFKEQ. After removal of 1 base from V and 3 bases from J, the junction contained 7 bases not matched to a gene. The CDR3 region has the DNA TGTGCCAGCAGCCAAGGGGCCCTAGCGGGAGGATACACCGGGGAGCTGTTTTTT. Encoded protein: CASSQGALAGGYTGELFF.

The rearrangement uses TRBV11-2 and TRBJ1-2; the match to TRBD1 covers 9 bases. Germline V gene lookup returns CDR1 SGHAT and CDR2 FQNNGV. Losses at the gene ends were 2 bases for V and 6 bases for J; bases not matched to a gene: 10. CDR3 length equals 16 residues. CDR3 sequence: CASSLIPRTGEDGYTF. CDR3 DNA: TGTGCCAGCAGCTTAATCCCACGGACAGGGGAGGATGGCTACACCTTC.

The rearrangement joins TRBV11-2 to TRBJ2-5, with TRBD2 matching over 8 bases. The J segment lost 3 bases and the V segment lost 8 bases, leaving 2 bases of the junction unmatched. The CDR3 runs to 12 residues. Germline CDR1 SGHAT, CDR2 FQNNGV. The CDR3 is CASRAGEETQYF. The CDR3 coding sequence is TGTGCCAGCCGAGCGGGAGAAGAGACCCAGTACTTC.